This is a list of T cell receptor beta chains from one sample in a study of technical replicates of blood from a few donors. Generated by immunoSEQ multiplex PCR, the TCRdb table keeps only in-frame clones and is missing some. This sample has some 77,000 clones, with around nine tenths found just once. Sequencing used T cells isolated from PBMCs. These receptors were collected from a human donor in good health. CDR3s include the opening cysteine and the closing phenylalanine or tryptophan. The D gene is left open where the match is weak. The size of a clone is reported for some rows only, either as once, few or many, or as a class for expanded clones.

V gene	D gene	J gene	clone size	CDR3 DNA	CDR3 protein
TRBV11-1	-	TRBJ1-1	-	TGTGCCAGCAGCTTGTCCCTTGACACTGAAGCTTTCTTT	CASSLSLDTEAFF
TRBV6-5	-	TRBJ1-1	-	TGTGCCAGCAGTTACCTAAACAGGAACACTGAAGCTTTCTTT	CASSYLNRNTEAFF
TRBV28	-	TRBJ1-5	-	TGTGCCAGCAGTCTTGAGACAGATCAGCCCCAGCATTTT	CASSLETDQPQHF
TRBV30	-	TRBJ1-5	-	TGTGCCTGGAGTCCTGAACGGGGAAAGGGCAATCAGCCCCAGCATTTT	CAWSPERGKGNQPQHF
TRBV28	-	TRBJ2-1	-	TGTGCCAGCATCTCTGCAGGGGACAATGAGCAGTTCTTC	CASISAGDNEQFF
TRBV30	-	TRBJ1-3	-	TGTGCCTGGAGGGGACTCGGAAACACCATATATTTT	CAWRGLGNTIYF
TRBV7-9	-	TRBJ2-1	-	TGTGCCAGCAGCTTCGAGTACAATGAGCAGTTCTTC	CASSFEYNEQFF
TRBV5-1	-	TRBJ2-7	-	TGCGCCAGTCACCGCGGGGGCGGCACCCTTTACGAGCAGTACTTC	CASHRGGGTLYEQYF
TRBV9	TRBD1	TRBJ1-3	-	TGTGCCAGCAGCGTAGCCGGGGACAGGACCATATATTTT	CASSVAGDRTIYF
TRBV6-5	-	TRBJ1-2	-	TGTGCCAGCAGTTACTCACAGAATAACTATGGCTACACCTTC	CASSYSQNNYGYTF
TRBV6-5	-	TRBJ2-7	-	TGTGCCAGCACACTCCCCACGGGTGAGCAGTACTTC	CASTLPTGEQYF
TRBV11-2	TRBD2	TRBJ2-3	-	TGTGCCAGCAGCTTTATAGCGGGAGGCACAGATACGCAGTATTTT	CASSFIAGGTDTQYF
TRBV11-3	-	TRBJ2-3	once	TGTGCCAGCAGCTACGACAGTTCTAGCACAGATACGCAGTATTTT	CASSYDSSSTDTQYF
TRBV6-1	TRBD1	TRBJ2-7	-	TGTGCCAGCAGCGAAAGTCGGACAGGGGGTGCCGACGAGCAGTACTTC	CASSESRTGGADEQYF
TRBV6-1	-	TRBJ2-1	-	TGTGCCAGCAGAGAGAACAGATACTCCTACAATGAGCAGTTCTTC	CASRENRYSYNEQFF
TRBV23-1	TRBD1	TRBJ1-4	-	TGCGCCAGCAGTCGACAGGGTCGTAATGAAAAACTGTTTTTT	CASSRQGRNEKLFF
TRBV21-1	-	TRBJ2-5	-	TGTGCCAGCAGCAAAGGGGGAGGACTAGCGGAAGAGACCCAGTACTTC	CASSKGGGLAEETQYF
TRBV29-1	-	TRBJ2-5	-	TGCAGCGTTGGTTACAGGGAAGAGACCCAGTACTTC	CSVGYREETQYF
TRBV9	-	TRBJ2-1	-	TGTGCCAGCAGCCAAGCCCAGACTAGTTATAATGAGCAGTTCTTC	CASSQAQTSYNEQFF
TRBV5-5	TRBD2	TRBJ2-7	-	TGTGCCAGCAGCTGGGTAGCGGGAGGCCCCTACGAGCAGTACTTC	CASSWVAGGPYEQYF
TRBV18	-	TRBJ2-7	-	TGTGCCAGCTCAGTCACTAGTCCGTACGAGCAGTACTTC	CASSVTSPYEQYF
TRBV5-4	TRBD1	TRBJ2-5	-	TGTGCCAGCAGCTTAGATTTAGGTCAGGGGGAAGAGACCCAGTACTTC	CASSLDLGQGEETQYF
TRBV5-6	-	TRBJ1-1	few	TGTGCCACCGAGGACAGTCCAAATACCGCACCCAGGTTGAACACTGAAGCTTTCTTT	CATEDSPNTAPRLNTEAFF
TRBV27	-	TRBJ1-5	-	TGTGCCAGCAGTTCGGACACCTATAGCAATCAGCCCCAGCATTTT	CASSSDTYSNQPQHF
TRBV6-4	-	TRBJ2-2	-	TGTGCCAGCAGTGTATCGAGGGAGTTTACCGGGGAGCTGTTTTTT	CASSVSREFTGELFF
TRBV19	-	TRBJ1-5	-	TGTGCCAGTAGTATTACGGGTACTGGGCCCCAGCATTTT	CASSITGTGPQHF
TRBV28	TRBD2	TRBJ2-2	-	TGTGCGGTTAGCGGGAGAAGCACCGGGGAGCTGTTTTTT	CAVSGRSTGELFF
TRBV27	-	TRBJ2-1	-	TGTGCCAGCCAGAGCGGTGGAAATGAGCAGTTCTTC	CASQSGGNEQFF
TRBV13	-	TRBJ2-1	-	TGTGCCAGCAGCTTTGGTAGTTACAATGAGCAGTTCTTC	CASSFGSYNEQFF
TRBV4-1	TRBD2	TRBJ2-2	once	TGCGCCAGCAGCAGACTAGCGGTTAACACCGGGGAGCTGTTTTTT	CASSRLAVNTGELFF
TRBV5-4	-	TRBJ2-1	-	TGTGCCAGCAGCTTGCCAACGCGGACTGCTCACAATGAGCAGTTCTTC	CASSLPTRTAHNEQFF
TRBV9	-	TRBJ2-7	-	TGTGCCAGCAGCCCCGGACTGGGCTTCCTCTACGAGCAGTACTTC	CASSPGLGFLYEQYF
TRBV12-2	-	TRBJ2-5	-	TGTGCAAGTCGCCCGGGAGGGAGACAAGAGACCCAGTACTTC	CASRPGGRQETQYF
TRBV9	TRBD2	TRBJ2-1	-	TGTGCCAGCAGCCCCTCGGGGGGAAGTGCGTCCTACAATGAGCAGTTCTTC	CASSPSGGSASYNEQFF
TRBV5-4	TRBD2	TRBJ2-7	-	TGTGCCAGCAGCCGCGATCTTAGCGGGAGAGAACACGAGCAGTACTTC	CASSRDLSGREHEQYF
TRBV28	TRBD2	TRBJ2-2	-	TGTGCCAGCAGGACAGCGGGAGCAGAAACCGGGGAGCTGTTTTTT	CASRTAGAETGELFF
TRBV18	TRBD1	TRBJ1-5	-	TGTGCCAGCTCACTCCGGACAGGGGCAGGAAATCAGCCCCAGCATTTT	CASSLRTGAGNQPQHF
TRBV11-3	-	TRBJ2-1	-	TGTGCCAGCAGCTTAAGGGAGGGGGTATCCTACAATGAGCAGTTCTTC	CASSLREGVSYNEQFF
TRBV5-3	TRBD1	TRBJ2-7	once	TGTGCCACCCGGGGACAGGCCTACGAGCAGTACTTC	CATRGQAYEQYF
TRBV4-1	TRBD2	TRBJ2-5	-	TGCGCCAGCAGCCAAAACCTAGCGGGAGGGGAGACCCAGTACTTC	CASSQNLAGGETQYF
TRBV11-2	TRBD1	TRBJ1-1	-	TGTGCCAGCAGCCAGGACAGGGCGAAGACTGAAGCTTTCTTT	CASSQDRAKTEAFF
TRBV7-3	TRBD2	TRBJ2-1	-	TGTGCCAGCAGCTTAAGTGCGGGAGCGGGTAATGAGCAGTTCTTC	CASSLSAGAGNEQFF
TRBV2	-	TRBJ2-7	few	TGTGCCAGCGTCGGCTACGAGCAGTACTTC	CASVGYEQYF
TRBV19	TRBD2	TRBJ2-7	-	TGTGCCAGTAGTTCAGGACTAGCGGGAGGTTCATACGAGCAGTACTTC	CASSSGLAGGSYEQYF
TRBV9	TRBD2	TRBJ2-1	-	TGTGCCAGCAGCGTAGTGGGCGGGAGACGGGTCCATGAGCAGTTCTTC	CASSVVGGRRVHEQFF
TRBV13	-	TRBJ2-1	-	TGTGCCAGCAGCTTAACTAGGTCGAATGAGCAGTTCTTC	CASSLTRSNEQFF
TRBV7-2	-	TRBJ1-2	-	TGTGCCAGCAGCTTAGTCGGGGGGAACAACCATGGCTACACCTTC	CASSLVGGNNHGYTF
TRBV2	TRBD1	TRBJ2-5	-	TGTGCCAGCAGCGGCGGGACAGGCGAAGAGACCCAGTACTTC	CASSGGTGEETQYF
TRBV13	-	TRBJ2-3	-	TGTGCCAGCAGCTTAGTCCTCTCGAGAAGCACAGATACGCAGTATTTT	CASSLVLSRSTDTQYF
TRBV6-5	-	TRBJ1-1	-	TGTGCCAGCAGCTCCCCTCGGGGGACTGAAGCTTTCTTT	CASSSPRGTEAFF
TRBV6-5	-	TRBJ2-7	-	TGTGCCAGCAGTTACACAGGTCCATCCTACGAGCAGTACTTC	CASSYTGPSYEQYF
TRBV27	-	TRBJ2-3	-	TGTGCCAGCAGTGCTTTAGGGGGACGCACAGATACGCAGTATTTT	CASSALGGRTDTQYF
TRBV9	TRBD1	TRBJ1-5	-	TGTGCCAGCAGCGTTGGGACAGGGGGAACTCAGCCCCAGCATTTT	CASSVGTGGTQPQHF
TRBV29-1	-	TRBJ1-1	-	TGCAGCGTTCCCGGTGCTATTGCGGAGAACACTGAAGCTTTCTTT	CSVPGAIAENTEAFF
TRBV9	-	TRBJ2-1	-	TGTGCCAGCAGCGTGGACAGAATATACTTTGAGCAGTTCTTC	CASSVDRIYFEQFF